This T cell receptor (beta chain) was recorded in a study of cytomegalovirus exposure and HLA in healthy donors. Study-wide results and limits: According to the study, some 160 TCR beta chains were cytomegalovirus-associated. In a later analysis, V- and J-gene trimming of beta chains associated with a DCLRE1C missense variant, replicated independently. Published work reported that the classifier diagnosed cytomegalovirus status with high specificity and sensitivity.

Details on this clone: What it binds is not known.

V lost 0 bases and J 2 bases, leaving 9 bases between the germline ends. The CDR3 covers 15 residues. Germline CDR1 reads SGHKS; CDR2 reads YYEKEE (reference sequence). Primers included in the PCR were 60 Vbeta and 13 Jbeta primers. The repertoire was sequenced with immunoSEQ multiplex PCR; TCRdb's copy has only in-frame clones and lacks some. Of roughly 100,000 clones in the sample, approximately 85% were seen once. Input material: PBMCs. The clonotype originates from a man aged 50-60 years in good health and CMV-seronegative. This sequence joins TRBV5-5 and TRBJ1-5; D is ambiguous. CDR3 protein: CASSLGWQGNQPQHF. CDR3 bases: TGTGCCAGCAGCTTGGGTTGGCAGGGCAATCAGCCCCAGCATTTT. Together with reference TRBV5-5 and TRBJ1-5, the CDR3 gives the full variable domain: DAGVTQSPTHLIKTRGQQVTLRCSPISGHKSVSWYQQVLGQGPQFIFQYYEKEERGRGNFPDRFSARQFPNYSSELNVNALLLGDSALYLCASSLGWQGNQPQHFGDGTRLSIL.